The T cell receptor (beta chain) under discussion was sequenced for a study of T cells in Graves' hyperthyroidism and ophthalmopathy. The CDR3 regions of TCR beta were amplified from RNA transcripts. The HTBI primer set served for first-round RT-PCR of the TCR CDR3. TCRdb called the multiplex PCR reads again in MiXCR, with one record for every CDR3 protein. Of approximately 510,000 distinct CDR3 sequences in the sample, about a fifth were seen once. Germline V gene lookup returns CDR1 MNHEY and CDR2 SVGAGI. This CDR3 contains 14 residues. Stable hyperthyroidism: no ophthalmopathy progression over 18 months of follow-up. This clonotype has just one count. The junction does not match germline at one end; this may be a read error.

The chain employs TRBV6-5 and TRBJ2-2, with 9 nucleotides matching TRBD2. Sequenced: blood. This TCR derives from a man aged 18 to 30 with Graves' hyperthyroidism. CDR3 amino acids: CASGWRGGTGELLF. CDR3 DNA: TGTGCCAGCGGTTGGCGGGGGGGAACCGGGGAGCTGTTGTTT.